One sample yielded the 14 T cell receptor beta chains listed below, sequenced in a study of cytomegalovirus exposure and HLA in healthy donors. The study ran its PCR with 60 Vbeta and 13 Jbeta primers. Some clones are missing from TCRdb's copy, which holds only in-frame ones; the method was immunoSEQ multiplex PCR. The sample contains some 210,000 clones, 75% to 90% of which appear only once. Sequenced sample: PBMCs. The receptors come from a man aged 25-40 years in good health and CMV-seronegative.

The CDR3 loop is CASSPGLAGARDTQYF. As DNA, the CDR3 is TGTGCCAGCAGTCCGGGACTAGCGGGAGCGAGAGATACGCAGTATTTT. V gene TRBV28 combines with J gene TRBJ2-3; 14 positions agree with TRBD2. The CDR3 runs 16 residues. Per the germline V gene, CDR1 is MDHEN and CDR2 is SYDVKM. The J segment lost 5 bases and the V segment lost 5 bases, leaving 6 bases of the junction unmatched.

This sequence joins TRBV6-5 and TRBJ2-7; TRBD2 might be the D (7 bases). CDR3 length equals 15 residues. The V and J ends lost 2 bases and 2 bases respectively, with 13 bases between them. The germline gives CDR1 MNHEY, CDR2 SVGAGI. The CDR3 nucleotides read TGTGCCAGCAGTTACGCCCGAGGGGGGGCCTACGAGCAGTACTTC. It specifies CASSYARGGAYEQYF.

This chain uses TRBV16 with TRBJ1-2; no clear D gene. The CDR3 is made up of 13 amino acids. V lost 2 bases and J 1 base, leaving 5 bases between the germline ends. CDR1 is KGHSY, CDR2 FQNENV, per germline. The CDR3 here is CASSQQDNYGYTF. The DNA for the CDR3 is TGTGCCAGCAGCCAACAGGATAACTATGGCTACACCTTC.

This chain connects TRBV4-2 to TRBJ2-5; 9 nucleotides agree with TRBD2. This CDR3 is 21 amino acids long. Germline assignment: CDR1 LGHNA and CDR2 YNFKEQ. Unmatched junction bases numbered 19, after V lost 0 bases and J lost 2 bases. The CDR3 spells CASSQDDLRREGGGLQETQYF. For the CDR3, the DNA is TGTGCCAGCAGCCAAGATGACCTCCGGCGGGAGGGGGGCGGGTTACAAGAGACCCAGTACTTC.

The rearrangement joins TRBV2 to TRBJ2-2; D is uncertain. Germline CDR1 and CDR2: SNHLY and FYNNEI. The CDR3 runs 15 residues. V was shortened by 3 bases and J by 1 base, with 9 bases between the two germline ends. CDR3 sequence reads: CASSETSGNTGELFF. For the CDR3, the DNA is TGTGCCAGCAGTGAGACGTCAGGGAACACCGGGGAGCTGTTTTTT.

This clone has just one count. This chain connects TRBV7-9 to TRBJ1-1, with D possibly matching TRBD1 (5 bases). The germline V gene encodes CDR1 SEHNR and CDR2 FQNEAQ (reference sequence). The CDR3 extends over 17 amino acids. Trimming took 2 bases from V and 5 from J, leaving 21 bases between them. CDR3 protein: CASSLYRFREVETEAFF. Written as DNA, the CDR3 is TGTGCCAGCAGCTTATACCGGTTCAGGGAGGTAGAAACTGAAGCTTTCTTT.

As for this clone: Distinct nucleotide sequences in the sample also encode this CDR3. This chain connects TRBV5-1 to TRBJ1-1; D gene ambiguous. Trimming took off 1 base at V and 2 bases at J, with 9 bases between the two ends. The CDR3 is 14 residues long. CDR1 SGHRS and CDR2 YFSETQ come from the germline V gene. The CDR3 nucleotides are TGCGCCAGCAGCTTGTCTCCCGGTAACACTGAAGCTTTCTTT. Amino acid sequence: CASSLSPGNTEAFF.

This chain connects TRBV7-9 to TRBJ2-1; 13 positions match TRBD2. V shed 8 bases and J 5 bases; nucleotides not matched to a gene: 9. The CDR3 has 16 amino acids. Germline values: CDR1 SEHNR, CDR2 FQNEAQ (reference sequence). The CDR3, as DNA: TGTGCCAGCCGAAGACTAGCGGGAGGCGCCGACAATGAGCAGTTCTTC. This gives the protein CASRRLAGGADNEQFF.

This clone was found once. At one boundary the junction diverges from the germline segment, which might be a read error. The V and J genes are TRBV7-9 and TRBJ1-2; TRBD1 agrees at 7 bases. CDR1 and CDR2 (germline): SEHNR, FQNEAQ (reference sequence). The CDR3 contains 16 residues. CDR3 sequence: CSSSLGGVGGEDGYTF. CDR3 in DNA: TGTTCCAGCAGCTTAGGGGGGGTAGGGGGCGAGGATGGCTACACCTTC.

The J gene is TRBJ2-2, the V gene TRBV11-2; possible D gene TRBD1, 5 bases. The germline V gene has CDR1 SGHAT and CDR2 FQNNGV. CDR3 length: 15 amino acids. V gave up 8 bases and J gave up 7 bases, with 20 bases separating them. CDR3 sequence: CASRTMGLVGGELFF. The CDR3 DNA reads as TGTGCCAGCCGTACTATGGGGCTAGTTGGCGGGGAGCTGTTTTTT.

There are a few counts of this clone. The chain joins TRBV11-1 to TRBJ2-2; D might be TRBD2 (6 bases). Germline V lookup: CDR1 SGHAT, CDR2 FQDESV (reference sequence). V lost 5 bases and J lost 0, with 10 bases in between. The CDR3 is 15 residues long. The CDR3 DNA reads TGTGCCAGCAGCAGTGGACTACCGAACACCGGGGAGCTGTTTTTT. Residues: CASSSGLPNTGELFF.

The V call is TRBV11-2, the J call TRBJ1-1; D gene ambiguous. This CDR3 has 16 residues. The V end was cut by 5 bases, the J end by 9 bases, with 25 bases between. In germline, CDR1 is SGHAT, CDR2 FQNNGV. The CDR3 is CASSHRRVLGGLKAFF. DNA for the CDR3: TGTGCCAGCAGCCATCGGCGGGTATTAGGTGGACTTAAAGCTTTCTTT.

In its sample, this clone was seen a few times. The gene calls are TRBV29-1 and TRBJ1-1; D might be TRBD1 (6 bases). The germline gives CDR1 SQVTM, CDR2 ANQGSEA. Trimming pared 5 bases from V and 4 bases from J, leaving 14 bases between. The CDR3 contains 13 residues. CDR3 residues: CSVSGGRGTEAFF. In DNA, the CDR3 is TGCAGCGTTAGTGGAGGCAGGGGCACTGAAGCTTTCTTT.

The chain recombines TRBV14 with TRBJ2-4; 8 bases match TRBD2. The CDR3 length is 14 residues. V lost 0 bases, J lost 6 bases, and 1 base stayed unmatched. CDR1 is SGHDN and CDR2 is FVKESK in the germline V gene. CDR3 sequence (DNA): TGTGCCAGCAGCCAAGACCGGGGGGGAAACATTCAGTACTTC. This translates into CASSQDRGGNIQYF.